These 18 T cell receptor beta chains came from one sample sequenced in a study of T cells in Graves' hyperthyroidism and ophthalmopathy (dated by TCRdb to about 2019). The library was prepared using multiplex PCR. Sequenced using an Illumina HiSeq 2000. Amplification of TCR beta CDR3 regions was carried out from RNA transcripts. The TCR CDR3 was subjected to a first round of RT-PCR using the HTBI primer set and the Qiagen OneStep RT-PCR kit. The public reads were quality trimmed at Q25 with fastp and then assembled into clones with MiXCR by TCRdb, keeping productive beta chains. Duplicate CDR3 protein sequences are folded into a single record with the most common DNA and genes. The sample table records about 96,000 distinct CDR3 sequences; just over 50% of these occur just once. The biggest ten clones account for less than 30% of the sample. The sample was blood. These receptors were collected from a woman in her 40s with Graves' hyperthyroidism.

V usage is TRBV7-8 and J usage is TRBJ2-3, with 8 bases matching TRBD2. V was clipped by 5 bases and J by 5 bases; unmatched bases: 12. Germline CDR1 reads SGHVS; CDR2 reads FQNEAQ. The CDR3 is made up of 16 amino acids. The CDR3 loop reads CASSESLWLAGDTQYF. The CDR3 nucleotides read TGTGCCAGCAGCGAAAGTCTATGGCTAGCGGGAGATACGCAGTATTTT.

This clonotype was picked up many times. The chain combines TRBV5-4 with TRBJ2-3; no firm D call. The CDR3 consists of 14 residues. Germline V gives CDR1 SGHNT, CDR2 YYREEE (reference sequence). Trimming stripped 6 bases from V and 2 bases from J, with 13 bases between. In DNA form, the CDR3 reads TGTGCCAGCACCGAAGCAGATCTCACAGATACGCAGTATTTT. The encoded protein is CASTEADLTDTQYF.

There are many counts of this clonotype. The chain links TRBV5-1 to TRBJ2-2, with no clear D. The CDR3 is 17 amino acids. Germline CDR1 is SGHRS and CDR2 is YFSETQ. V shed 3 bases and J shed 5 bases, with 20 bases lying between them. This CDR3 is CASSSLETPRWTGELFF. Written as DNA, the CDR3 is TGCGCCAGCAGCTCCCTGGAGACCCCACGGTGGACCGGGGAGCTGTTTTTT.

The table lists this clonotype with many counts. The V and J genes are TRBV6-5 and TRBJ2-2; the match to TRBD1 covers 8 bases. J was trimmed by 1 base and V by 6 bases; bases with no gene match: 7. Germline V gives CDR1 MNHEY, CDR2 SVGAGI. This CDR3 has 16 amino acids. The CDR3 loop is CASSLLGQENTGELFF. DNA for the CDR3: TGTGCCAGCAGCCTCCTGGGACAGGAGAACACCGGGGAGCTGTTTTTT.

This clonotype showed up many times. The V gene is TRBV2, the J gene TRBJ2-3; 11 positions agree with TRBD2. Trimming cost V 6 bases and J 4 bases; bases outside gene matches: 6. The CDR3 extends over 15 amino acids. Germline values: CDR1 SNHLY, CDR2 FYNNEI. The CDR3 protein is CASRTSGSPSDTQYF. CDR3 DNA: TGTGCCAGCAGAACTAGCGGGAGTCCGTCAGATACGCAGTATTTT.

Many counts were recorded for this clonotype. The rearrangement uses TRBV4-1 and TRBJ1-3; D unclear. There are 15 residues in the CDR3. Germline V gene lookup returns CDR1 MGHRA and CDR2 YSYEKL. V was shortened by 4 bases and J by 0 bases, with 10 bases between the two germline ends. The CDR3 DNA sequence: TGCGCCAGCAGCCCTGACAAGACCTCTGGAAACACCATATATTTT. This encodes CASSPDKTSGNTIYF.

Worth noting for this clonotype: A clone one base away is much larger, so this may be a read error. The V and J genes are TRBV7-9 and TRBJ2-3; no clear D gene. The CDR3 consists of 12 residues. Germline CDR1 is SEHNR and CDR2 is FQNEAQ (reference sequence). V lost 9 bases to trimming and J lost 8 bases, with 15 bases between them. CDR3 coding DNA: TGTGCCAGGAGCCCCCACGAGACTACGCAGTATTTT. It translates to CARSPHETTQYF. The whole variable domain, remainder taken from reference TRBV7-9 and TRBJ2-3, is DTGVSQNPRHKITKRGQNVTFRCDPISEHNRLYWYRQTLGQGPEFLTYFQNEAQLEKSRLLSDRFSAERPKGSFSTLEIQRTEQGDSAMYLCARSPHETTQYFGPGTRLTVL.

The chain carries TRBV5-1 and TRBJ2-1, with 9 nucleotides matching TRBD2. The CDR3 is made up of 12 amino acids. Germline lookup yields CDR1 SGHRS and CDR2 YFSETQ. The V and J ends lost 7 bases and 8 bases, in that order; junction bases with no gene match: 4. The CDR3 loop reads CASGGGGHEQFF. The CDR3 nucleotides are TGCGCCAGCGGCGGGGGGGGACATGAGCAGTTCTTC.

The chain recombines TRBV2 with TRBJ1-6; D not certain. With 4 bases removed from V and 3 bases from J, the gap between germline ends came to 16 bases. Germline-derived CDR1 and CDR2 are SNHLY and FYNNEI. This CDR3 has 17 amino acids. The CDR3 coding sequence is TGTGCCAGCAGTGGTTGGACGGGAGACTTCTATAATTCACCCCTCCACTTT. As protein: CASSGWTGDFYNSPLHF.

In the case of this clonotype: This may stem from a read error, because a much larger clone lies one nucleotide away. Lacking the conserved final phenylalanine or tryptophan, this CDR3 likely reflects a read error. J is TRBJ1-2 and V is TRBV5-4; D remains unclear. This CDR3 comprises 14 residues. Germline lookup yields CDR1 SGHNT and CDR2 YYREEE (reference sequence). The V end was cut by 0 bases, the J end by 1 base, with 7 bases between. CDR3 sequence: CASSLAEINYGYTL. CDR3 DNA: TGTGCCAGCAGCTTGGCCGAGATTAACTATGGCTACACCCTC.

On this clonotype: Just one base apart from a much larger clone, this may be a read error. V usage is TRBV2 and J usage is TRBJ1-5; TRBD1 matches 9 bases. With 5 bases clipped from V and 7 bases from J, the junction kept 9 bases outside the gene matches. CDR1 is SNHLY and CDR2 is FYNNEI in the germline V gene. This CDR3 comprises 15 residues. In nucleotides, the CDR3 is TGTGCCAGCAGTTCAGAGGGACAGGGTGGCCAGCCCCAGCATTTT. Translation gives CASSSEGQGGQPQHF. The whole variable domain, remainder taken from reference TRBV2 and TRBJ1-5, is EPEVTQTPSHQVTQMGQEVILRCVPISNHLYFYWYRQILGQKVEFLVSFYNNEISEKSEIFDDQFSVERPDGSNFTLKIRSTKLEDSAMYFCASSSEGQGGQPQHFGDGTRLSIL.

As concerns this clonotype: Germline is not matched at one junction end, which may reflect a read error. The rearrangement links TRBV5-1 to TRBJ1-6; 9 nucleotides match TRBD1. The CDR3 runs to 15 residues. Germline V gene lookup returns CDR1 SGHRS and CDR2 YFSETQ. The CDR3 loop reads CASSQEQGANSPLHF. CDR3 bases: TGTGCCAGCAGCCAAGAACAGGGGGCTAATTCACCCCTCCACTTT.

A note on this clonotype: The DNA is left out, because the CDR3 cannot be placed on it with certainty; the CDR3 is given as TCRdb lists it. The genes are TRBV7-8 and TRBJ1-5; the tabulated D call, TRBD1, remains unverified against the DNA. The CDR3 spans 13 residues, counting both ends. From germline, CDR1 is SGHVS and CDR2 FQNEAQ. The CDR3 loop is CASSFLWTRHQHF.

With respect to this clonotype: At one end, the junction sequence differs from germline, possibly due to a read error. CDR3 sequence reads: CGASGVGTGGRETQYF. DNA of the CDR3: TGCGGTGCTAGTGGCGTTGGGACAGGGGGTAGGGAGACCCAGTACTTC. The chain links TRBV20-1 to TRBJ2-5; TRBD1 matches 11 bases. Germline loops: CDR1 DFQATT, CDR2 SNEGSKA (reference sequence). The CDR3 length is 16 residues.

This chain uses TRBV29-1 with TRBJ1-2; no reliable D call. V was pared by 5 bases and J by 6 bases, with 13 bases between. Germline V CDR1 and CDR2: SQVTM, ANQGSEA. CDR3 length: 12 residues. The CDR3 protein is CSVSATSDGYTF. CDR3 DNA: TGCAGCGTTAGCGCGACTTCCGATGGCTACACCTTC.

The chain uses TRBV11-2 and TRBJ1-6; a weak D match, TRBD1 (5 bases). There are 12 residues in the CDR3. V lost 6 bases and J lost 9, with 9 bases in between. CDR1 and CDR2 (germline): SGHAT, FQNNGV. The CDR3 sequence: CASRGGVSPLHF. Written as DNA, the CDR3 is TGTGCCAGCAGGGGGGGGGTTTCACCCCTCCACTTT.

This clonotype was picked up many times. This sequence joins TRBV5-4 and TRBJ2-7; 11 positions agree with TRBD2. Germline V CDR1 and CDR2: SGHNT, YYREEE (reference sequence). The CDR3 is made up of 14 amino acids. V dropped 0 bases and J dropped 11; count of bases not matched to a gene: 7. CDR3 sequence: CASSLDLAGGTEYF. In DNA, the CDR3 is TGTGCCAGCAGCTTGGATCTAGCGGGAGGTACGGAGTACTTC. The variable domain in full, completed from reference TRBV5-4 and TRBJ2-7, reads ETGVTQSPTHLIKTRGQQVTLRCSSQSGHNTVSWYQQALGQGPQFIFQYYREEENGRGNFPPRFSGLQFPNYSSELNVNALELDDSALYLCASSLDLAGGTEYFGPGTRLTVT.

The sample holds many counts of this clonotype. The chain joins TRBV7-2 to TRBJ1-1; D gene unclear. CDR1 and CDR2 (germline): SGHTA, FQGNSA. The CDR3 extends over 12 amino acids. V lost 5 bases to trimming and J lost 4 bases, with 8 bases between them. CDR3 nucleotide sequence: TGTGCCAGCAGCCCATATACCACTGAAGCTTTCTTT. It translates to CASSPYTTEAFF.